Following are 30 T cell receptor beta chains from one sample sequenced in a study of cytomegalovirus exposure and HLA in healthy donors. 60 Vbeta and 13 Jbeta primers were used in PCR. Repertoires were generated with immunoSEQ multiplex PCR, while TCRdb's copy carries only in-frame clones and drops some. The sample contains tens of thousands of clones, approximately 69% of which appear only once. Sequencing used PBMCs. The receptors were gathered from a boy aged 5-17 years in good health and CMV-seropositive.

The chain combines TRBV7-3 with TRBJ2-2; 9 positions match TRBD1. Germline V CDR1 and CDR2: SGHTA, FQGTGA. After removal of 1 base from V and 7 bases from J, the junction contained 4 bases not matched to a gene. This CDR3 region has 15 residues. CDR3 protein: CASSLKGTGYGELFF. Here the CDR3 DNA reads TGTGCCAGCAGCTTAAAAGGGACAGGGTACGGGGAGCTGTTTTTT.

V gene TRBV15 combines with J gene TRBJ1-4, with 7 bases lining up with TRBD1. V shed 0 bases, J shed 4 bases, and the junction held 8 bases outside the gene matches. This CDR3 spans 17 amino acids. The germline CDR1 and CDR2 sequences are LNHNV and YYDKDF (reference sequence). The CDR3 DNA sequence: TGTGCCACCAGCAGAGATGCGGAGGGGGCCATTAATGAAAAACTGTTTTTT. Translation: CATSRDAEGAINEKLFF.

This chain links TRBV5-1 with TRBJ2-2; 9 nucleotides line up with TRBD2. Germline CDR1 and CDR2: SGHRS and YFSETQ. Germline trimming cut 1 base from V and 4 bases from J; bases unmatched to any gene: 14. This CDR3 spans 19 amino acids. The CDR3 DNA sequence: TGCGCCAGCAGCTTGTCCAGTAGAGCCGGGACTAGCTTCACCGGGGAGCTGTTTTTT. Translated, it gives CASSLSSRAGTSFTGELFF.

The chain recombines TRBV19 with TRBJ2-1, with D perhaps matching TRBD1 (5 bases). The CDR3 consists of 14 residues. The V gene lost 0 bases and the J gene lost 7 bases, with 10 bases spanning the gap. The germline CDR1 and CDR2 sequences are LNHDA and SQIVND (reference sequence). The CDR3 region has the DNA TGTGCCAGTAGTATAGAACGGACATCTAATGAGCAGTTCTTC. The encoded protein is CASSIERTSNEQFF. The full variable domain, in which reference TRBV19 and TRBJ2-1 provide the parts outside the CDR3, is DGGITQSPKYLFRKEGQNVTLSCEQNLNHDAMYWYRQDPGQGLRLIYYSQIVNDFQKGDIAEGYSVSREKKESFPLTVTSAQKNPTAFYLCASSIERTSNEQFFGPGTRLTVL.

This chain uses TRBV27 with TRBJ1-2; D is unresolved. Looked up from germline, CDR1 is MNHEY and CDR2 is SMNVEV (reference sequence). This CDR3 is 14 amino acids long. V was cut by 2 bases and J by 2 bases, with 9 bases left in between. The CDR3 nucleotides read TGTGCCAGCAGTTTAGCGGGCAGCAACTATGGCTACACCTTC. Translated: CASSLAGSNYGYTF.

CDR3: CASSQEGPRQGGYGYTF. In DNA, the CDR3 is TGTGCCAGCAGCCAAGAAGGACCTAGACAGGGGGGATATGGCTACACCTTC. The chain employs TRBV4-2 and TRBJ1-2, with 9 bases lining up with TRBD1. CDR3 length: 17 amino acids. Germline V gives CDR1 LGHNA, CDR2 YNFKEQ. The J segment lost 5 bases and the V segment lost 0 bases, leaving 10 bases of the junction unmatched.

This chain uses TRBV5-1 with TRBJ2-3; TRBD2 aligns across 14 bases. CDR1 and CDR2 from the germline V gene are SGHRS and YFSETQ. V dropped 0 bases and J dropped 8; count of bases not matched to a gene: 8. The CDR3 has 17 residues. CDR3 loop: CASSLEVLGLAGVTQYF. CDR3 bases: TGCGCCAGCAGCTTGGAAGTATTGGGACTAGCGGGAGTTACGCAGTATTTT.

This clone was picked up a small number of times. V usage is TRBV18 and J usage is TRBJ2-7; D unresolved. Trimming shortened V by 6 bases and J by 4 bases, and 13 bases separated the two germline ends. The CDR3 loop spans 13 amino acids. CDR1 KGHSH and CDR2 LQKENI come from the germline V gene. CDR3 coding DNA: TGTGCCAGCTCCCAGATTTCGGGTTACGAGCAGTACTTC. Its translation is CASSQISGYEQYF.

In regard to this clone: The junction and the germline gene differ at one end; a read error may be behind it. The gene calls are TRBV5-1 and TRBJ1-1, with D perhaps matching TRBD1 (6 bases). CDR1 is SGHRS, CDR2 YFSETQ, per germline. This CDR3 has 16 residues. CDR3 amino acids: CAGSRDTSSGYTEAFF. The CDR3 nucleotides are TGCGCCGGCAGCCGGGACACCTCGAGTGGCTACACTGAAGCTTTCTTT.

CDR3 bases: TGCGCCAGCAGCTTAGGAGGGCTGTTCACTGAAGCTTTCTTT. Translating gives CASSLGGLFTEAFF. The chain is built from TRBV5-1 and TRBJ1-1; D gene uncertain. The CDR3 runs 14 residues. Trimming shortened V by 2 bases and J by 4 bases, and 12 bases separated the two germline ends. CDR1 and CDR2 from the germline V gene are SGHRS and YFSETQ.

The CDR3 spells CASGREQKVSNASTDTQYF. The CDR3 region has the DNA TGTGCCAGTGGCCGGGAACAGAAGGTATCCAACGCTTCCACAGATACGCAGTATTTT. The J gene is TRBJ2-3, the V gene TRBV19, with D possibly TRBD2 on 5 matching bases. The germline gives CDR1 LNHDA, CDR2 SQIVND (reference sequence). V was trimmed by 8 bases and J by 2 bases, leaving 29 bases between them. The CDR3 loop spans 19 amino acids.

This clone was seen a handful of times. The V call is TRBV7-3, the J call TRBJ2-7, with TRBD1 matching over 8 bases. V was clipped by 6 bases and J by 3 bases; unmatched bases: 10. Germline CDR1 is SGHTA and CDR2 is FQGTGA. The CDR3 covers 15 residues. CDR3 nucleotides: TGTGCCAGCAGTTTGGGACAGGCCTCATACTACGAGCAGTACTTC. Its translation is CASSLGQASYYEQYF.

The gene calls are TRBV5-4 and TRBJ1-2, with a tentative D call TRBD1 (6 bases). CDR3 length equals 13 residues. Germline V lookup: CDR1 SGHNT, CDR2 YYREEE (reference sequence). V was cut by 0 bases and J by 8 bases, with 11 bases left in between. The chain's CDR3 is CASSLVGGGGYTF. The CDR3 DNA reads as TGTGCCAGCAGCTTGGTGGGTGGGGGCGGCTACACCTTC.

This chain connects TRBV7-3 to TRBJ2-3; D may be TRBD1 (6 bases). There are 14 residues in the CDR3. V lost 6 bases and J lost 3, with 13 bases in between. Germline V lookup: CDR1 SGHTA, CDR2 FQGTGA. CDR3 nucleotide sequence: TGTGCCAGCAGTTCAGGGGTGGAGACAGATACGCAGTATTTT. It specifies CASSSGVETDTQYF.

The J gene is TRBJ1-2, the V gene TRBV4-3; unclear D gene. V dropped 0 bases and J dropped 5 bases, with 13 bases sitting between them. Germline V gene sequence: CDR1 LGHNA, CDR2 YSLEER. The CDR3 extends over 15 amino acids. The CDR3 region has the DNA TGCGCCAGCAGCCAAGATGGTCTTCGCAGATATGGCTACACCTTC. Its translation is CASSQDGLRRYGYTF.

This clone was counted between two and nine times. J is TRBJ2-7 and V is TRBV7-9; TRBD2 might be the D (5 bases). The CDR3 runs to 13 residues. Germline V gene lookup returns CDR1 SEHNR and CDR2 FQNEAQ (reference sequence). Trimming shortened V by 5 bases and J by 10 bases, and 18 bases separated the two germline ends. CDR3 sequence (DNA): TGTGCCAGCAGCCAAGAGCACGGAGGAACACAGTACTTC. This codes for CASSQEHGGTQYF. Variable domain in full (rest from reference TRBV7-9 and TRBJ2-7): DTGVSQNPRHKITKRGQNVTFRCDPISEHNRLYWYRQTLGQGPEFLTYFQNEAQLEKSRLLSDRFSAERPKGSFSTLEIQRTEQGDSAMYLCASSQEHGGTQYFGPGTRLTVT.

This clone was seen a few times. The chain recombines TRBV2 with TRBJ2-7, with 8 bases aligning to TRBD2. This CDR3 is 12 amino acids long. V was pared by 10 bases and J by 0 bases, with 2 bases of the junction left unmatched. CDR1 and CDR2 from the germline V gene are SNHLY and FYNNEI. In DNA, the CDR3 is TGTGCCACCGGGACTAGCTCCTACGAGCAGTACTTC. Translated, it gives CATGTSSYEQYF.

V usage is TRBV7-9 and J usage is TRBJ2-2; 9 positions match TRBD2. The junction had 11 bases not matched to a gene; V was cut back by 5 bases and J by 7 bases. Germline CDR1 reads SEHNR; CDR2 reads FQNEAQ (reference sequence). The CDR3 totals 16 residues. The DNA of the CDR3 is TGTGCCAGCAGCCCCCAGACTAGCGGTCTCTTCGGGGAGCTGTTTTTT. Translated, it gives CASSPQTSGLFGELFF.

As regards this clone: Other nucleotide sequences from this sample produce the same CDR3. The chain uses TRBV5-1 and TRBJ1-5; maybe TRBD1 (5 bases). V dropped 4 bases and J dropped 1 base, with 12 bases sitting between them. The CDR3 consists of 15 residues. Germline CDR1 is SGHRS and CDR2 is YFSETQ. The CDR3 loop reads CASSLGDSSNQPQHF. The CDR3, as DNA: TGCGCCAGCAGCCTGGGTGACAGCAGCAATCAGCCCCAGCATTTT. Variable domain in full (rest from reference TRBV5-1 and TRBJ1-5): KAGVTQTPRYLIKTRGQQVTLSCSPISGHRSVSWYQQTPGQGLQFLFEYFSETQRNKGNFPGRFSGRQFSNSRSEMNVSTLELGDSALYLCASSLGDSSNQPQHFGDGTRLSIL.

This clone occurred a few times. This chain links TRBV2 with TRBJ2-2, with 7 bases lining up with TRBD1. After removal of 6 bases from V and 2 bases from J, the junction contained 6 bases not matched to a gene. CDR3 length: 15 amino acids. CDR1 and CDR2 from the germline V gene are SNHLY and FYNNEI. CDR3 sequence: CASRTGELNTGELFF. The CDR3 DNA sequence: TGTGCCAGCAGAACAGGGGAATTAAACACCGGGGAGCTGTTTTTT. The full variable domain, in which reference TRBV2 and TRBJ2-2 provide the parts outside the CDR3, is EPEVTQTPSHQVTQMGQEVILRCVPISNHLYFYWYRQILGQKVEFLVSFYNNEISEKSEIFDDQFSVERPDGSNFTLKIRSTKLEDSAMYFCASRTGELNTGELFFGEGSRLTVL.

This clone was observed a few times. The CDR3 loop is CASSALGRAGEQYF. The CDR3, as DNA: TGTGCCAGCAGCGCCCTGGGGAGGGCGGGGGAGCAGTACTTC. The V and J genes are TRBV7-9 and TRBJ2-7, with TRBD2 identical over 7 bases. The CDR3 runs 14 residues. J gave up 7 bases and V 5 bases, and 11 bases lay outside the gene matches. Germline V gene sequence: CDR1 SEHNR, CDR2 FQNEAQ (reference sequence).

This clone was found a few times. The chain employs TRBV30 and TRBJ1-5, with D possibly being TRBD1 (6 bases). This CDR3 region has 12 residues. V shed 2 bases and J shed 7 bases, with 9 bases lying between them. Germline CDR1 is GTSNPN and CDR2 is SVGIG (reference sequence). CDR3 protein: CAWSPQGQPQHF. Written as DNA, the CDR3 is TGTGCCTGGAGTCCACAGGGCCAGCCCCAGCATTTT.

The rearrangement links TRBV30 to TRBJ1-2; 7 nucleotides match TRBD1. Trimming cost V 3 bases and J 7 bases; bases outside gene matches: 11. Germline assignment: CDR1 GTSNPN and CDR2 SVGIG (reference sequence). There are 14 residues in the CDR3. The CDR3 loop reads CAWRPTGSSGGYTF. The CDR3 nucleotides read TGTGCCTGGAGACCGACAGGGAGTAGCGGTGGCTACACCTTC. The full variable domain, its missing parts supplied by reference TRBV30 and TRBJ1-2, is SQTIHQWPATLVQPVGSPLSLECTVEGTSNPNLYWYRQAAGRGLQLLFYSVGIGQISSEVPQNLSASRPQDRQFILSSKKLLLSDSGFYLCAWRPTGSSGGYTFGSGTRLTVV.

The chain couples TRBV12-5 to TRBJ2-7; perhaps TRBD1 as D (7 bases). CDR3 length: 16 amino acids. Germline V gene sequence: CDR1 LGHNT, CDR2 FRNRAP. Trimming removed 5 bases from V and 0 bases from J, with 17 bases in between. The CDR3 sequence: CASGPSSQGGSYEQYF. The CDR3 DNA is TGTGCTAGTGGTCCTTCTTCTCAGGGGGGCTCCTACGAGCAGTACTTC. Full variable domain (outside the CDR3, taken from reference TRBV12-5 and TRBJ2-7): DARVTQTPRHKVTEMGQEVTMRCQPILGHNTVFWYRQTMMQGLELLAYFRNRAPLDDSGMPKDRFSAEMPDATLATLKIQPSEPRDSAVYFCASGPSSQGGSYEQYFGPGTRLTVT.

The chain carries TRBV19 and TRBJ2-3, with D perhaps TRBD2 (5 bases). CDR3 length equals 13 residues. Germline V gene data show CDR1 as LNHDA and CDR2 as SQIVND (reference sequence). Trimming took off 6 bases at V and 1 base at J, with 8 bases between the two ends. The CDR3 region has the DNA TGTGCCAGTAGGGAGAGGGGCACAGATACGCAGTATTTT. Its translation: CASRERGTDTQYF.

The chain joins TRBV30 to TRBJ1-1, with a weak D call TRBD1 (6 bases). CDR3 length: 15 amino acids. Trimming shortened V by 3 bases and J by 11 bases, and 25 bases separated the two germline ends. Germline V lookup: CDR1 GTSNPN, CDR2 SVGIG (reference sequence). The CDR3 DNA is TGTGCCTGGAGAAAAGGGGGTACTCTCTATTCTCGTGCTTTCTTT. This gives the protein CAWRKGGTLYSRAFF.

This clone turned up a few times. Different DNA sequences within this sample yield the same CDR3. The gene calls are TRBV7-9 and TRBJ2-1, with 10 bases identical to TRBD2. Germline CDR1 is SEHNR and CDR2 is FQNEAQ (reference sequence). The CDR3 is 16 residues long. Trimming at V came to 2 bases and at J to 2 bases, leaving 3 bases not matched to a gene. The CDR3 loop reads CASSLSSGGTYNEQFF. As DNA, the CDR3 is TGTGCCAGCAGCTTATCTAGCGGGGGTACCTACAATGAGCAGTTCTTC.

The table lists this clone with a few counts. J is TRBJ2-5 and V is TRBV2; D gene unclear. The J call may be mistaken, given a closer DNA end match to TRBJ2-7. This CDR3 is 11 amino acids long. CDR1 is SNHLY, CDR2 FYNNEI, per germline. CDR3 in amino acids: CASSVHNEQYF. In nucleotides, the CDR3 is TGTGCCAGCAGTGTGCATAACGAGCAGTACTTC.

The CDR3 region has the DNA TGTGCCAGCAGTACAGGACAGGGAGGCTACACCTTC. Translating it yields CASSTGQGGYTF. The chain has TRBV27 and TRBJ1-2, with 8 nucleotides matching TRBD1. The CDR3 is 12 amino acids. From germline, CDR1 is MNHEY and CDR2 SMNVEV (reference sequence). J lost 8 bases, V lost 5 bases, and 4 bases had no gene match.

The chain joins TRBV11-3 to TRBJ2-7; D remains ambiguous. Germline loops: CDR1 SGHNT, CDR2 YENEEA. CDR3 size: 15 residues. Trimming shortened V by 5 bases and J by 0 bases, and 14 bases separated the two germline ends. The CDR3 nucleotides read TGTGCCAGCAGCATTGAAGCACCACCCTCCTACGAGCAGTACTTC. Encoded protein: CASSIEAPPSYEQYF.